This entry describes one TCR beta chain. These data belong to a study of blood T cell repertoires in COVID-19. Produced via immunoSEQ multiplex PCR; TCRdb's table is partial and in-frame only. The table includes hundreds of thousands of clones, around 80% detected once. The ends lost 3 bases at V and 3 bases at J; junction bases unmatched: 6. In germline, CDR1 is MRHNA, CDR2 SNTAGT. The CDR3 is 16 residues long. Sequencing input: peripheral blood. The chain joins TRBV6-4 to TRBJ2-3, with TRBD2 matching 10 bases. The receptor was derived from a woman in her thirties with COVID-19, enrolled during active disease. CDR3 nucleotides: TGTGCCAGCAGTGAAGTAGCGGGAGGTGAGACAGATACGCAGTATTTT. Translation gives CASSEVAGGETDTQYF.